The sequence of this T cell receptor (beta chain) was determined in a study of T cells in Graves' hyperthyroidism and ophthalmopathy. Study-level findings and limits: Expanded thyroid clonotypes (above 0.001) were mostly also found in blood.

Extraction of PBMCs used approximately 10 ml of fresh peripheral blood. Germline V gene data show CDR1 as MNHEY and CDR2 as SVGAGI. CDR3 size: 15 residues. The V end lost 2 bases, the J end lost 0 bases, and 8 bases lay between the germline ends. About this clonotype itself: Its cognate antigen is unknown.

RNA transcripts served as the template for amplifying TCR beta CDR3 regions. First-round RT-PCR of the TCR CDR3 relied on the HTBI primer set. Each CDR3 protein gets one entry after TCRdb re-called the multiplex PCR reads with MiXCR. The sample lists about 770,000 distinct CDR3 sequences; approximately 18% were seen once. What was sequenced was blood. The chain links TRBV6-5 to TRBJ1-5; no clear D gene. The clonotype comes from a woman aged 50 to 60 with Graves' hyperthyroidism that later progressed to Graves' ophthalmopathy. The CDR3 loop reads CASSYPEASNQPQHF. For the CDR3, the DNA is TGTGCCAGCAGTTACCCGGAGGCTAGCAATCAGCCCCAGCATTTT.